A single T cell receptor beta chain is shown here with its context. The V segment lost 3 bases and the J segment 3 bases; nucleotides outside the gene matches: 11. The CDR3 is 18 amino acids. Germline CDR1 is MGHRA and CDR2 is YSYEKL. The authors' processing: Reference gene primer amplification gave nucleated cell count estimates. This table comes from immunoSEQ multiplex PCR, and its TCRdb copy is limited to in-frame clones, with some not included. V and J calls and clone size are as listed in that table; D and trimming were resolved from the DNA. The profile shows about 300,000 clones, about 88% of them singletons. The data stem from a study of blood T cell repertoires in COVID-19. Study in general: PBMCs, B-cell-depleted T cells, or T cells were the source of the cDNA or gDNA that made up the material.

The chain combines TRBV4-1 with TRBJ2-1, with 10 bases identical to TRBD1. The sequencing input was peripheral blood. This TCR was sampled from a man in his sixties or seventies with acute or convalescent COVID-19. The CDR3 region has the DNA TGCGCCAGCAGCCACCCCACCGGGACAGGGGCTAACTACAATGAGCAGTTCTTC. Protein: CASSHPTGTGANYNEQFF.